This TCR beta chain was recovered during a study of shared clonotypes between healthy human individuals. Profiled with immunoSEQ multiplex PCR; TCRdb holds only in-frame clones, not every one. The repertoire consists of approximately 710,000 clones, with 90% occurring once and the leading ten covering 34%. V was pared by 4 bases and J by 4 bases, with 5 bases of the junction left unmatched. CDR3 size: 15 residues. Germline lookup yields CDR1 MGHRA and CDR2 YSYEKL. This clonotype originated in a man aged 18-30 years in good health. Some clones in this sample may be carry-over from other donors' samples. This sequence joins TRBV4-1 and TRBJ2-1; 9 bases are shared with TRBD2. Source material: memory CD8+ T cells from PBMCs. The subset is: CD45RO+ cells pooled with CCR7-negative TemRA cells. In DNA, the CDR3 is TGCGCCAGCAGCCTTAGACTAGCGGCTTACAATGAGCAGTTCTTC. It specifies CASSLRLAAYNEQFF.